This TCR beta chain emerged from a study of blood T cell repertoires in COVID-19. Turning to the study itself: Italy, Spain and the United States were the sources of the convalescent and acute COVID-19 samples. Sample material is recorded as cDNA or gDNA derived from T cells, B-cell-depleted T cells, or PBMCs.

Authors' methods: Amplification with reference gene primers provided the estimates of nucleated cell counts. TCRdb's copy holds only in-frame clones and misses some; the assay was immunoSEQ multiplex PCR. V, J and clone size reflect that table, while D and trimming were determined from the DNA. Here the sample spans 150,000 to 200,000 clones, about three quarters being singletons. V shed 5 bases and J shed 0 bases, with 13 bases lying between them. Germline V gives CDR1 SGHTA, CDR2 FQGNSA. The CDR3 extends over 16 amino acids. This clone was found once. The material sequenced was peripheral blood. The chain is built from TRBV7-2 and TRBJ2-2, with D hard to call. The sequence derives from a woman aged 45-65 years with active or convalescent COVID-19. The CDR3 nucleotides read TGTGCCAGCAGCCTGCTGTTCGGGTCGAACACCGGGGAGCTGTTTTTT. It translates to CASSLLFGSNTGELFF.